This TCR beta chain comes out of a study of human T cells and chemical hapten exposure. Time point denoted: pre-sensitization, week 0. Treatment: therapeutic diphenylcyclopropenone sensitization with weekly scalp DPC. The V and J ends lost 0 bases and 3 bases respectively, with 8 bases between them. Germline values: CDR1 MGHRA, CDR2 YSYEKL. The CDR3 sequence is 14 residues long. One entry per CDR3 protein results from TCRdb running MiXCR on the RACE reads. The repertoire holds more than 300,000 distinct CDR3 sequences, approximately 5% seen once, with roughly 2.6% in the top ten. The specimen was whole blood, collected in connection with sensitization to the hapten diphenylcyclopropenone (DPC). The rearrangement links TRBV4-1 to TRBJ1-2; D remains ambiguous. The sequence was collected from a woman in her forties or fifties with alopecia areata. Some clones in this sample may be carry-over from other donors' samples. The CDR3 reads CASSQDVAHYGYTF. The CDR3 nucleotides are TGCGCCAGCAGCCAAGACGTGGCCCACTATGGCTACACCTTC.